The 20 T cell receptor beta chains below come from one sample, sequenced in a study of shared clonotypes between healthy human individuals. Clones were sequenced by immunoSEQ multiplex PCR, and TCRdb holds only the in-frame ones, with some missing. The sample holds around 980,000 clones, approximately 78% seen once. The sequencing input was memory CD4+ T cells from PBMCs. The subset: CD45RA-negative fraction. These receptors all come from a man aged 18-30 years in good health. Some clones in this sample may be carry-over from other donors' samples.

CDR3 bases: TGTGCCAGTAGTATCCGTACGGGCCGCTTCGGAAACACCATATATTTT. Residues: CASSIRTGRFGNTIYF. This chain connects TRBV19 to TRBJ1-3, with D hard to call. Germline V gene data show CDR1 as LNHDA and CDR2 as SQIVND (reference sequence). The CDR3 loop spans 16 amino acids. Trimming pared 3 bases from V and 4 bases from J, leaving 16 bases between.

The table lists this clone with a few counts. The chain has TRBV6-5 and TRBJ2-5; weak D call: TRBD2 (6 bases). Germline V gives CDR1 MNHEY, CDR2 SVGAGI. CDR3 size: 14 residues. Trimming took 4 bases from V and 5 from J, leaving 14 bases between them. CDR3 in amino acids: CASSFPGSGETQYF. In nucleotides, the CDR3 is TGTGCCAGCAGTTTTCCCGGGAGTGGGGAGACCCAGTACTTC.

V usage is TRBV4-1 and J usage is TRBJ2-3; TRBD1 matches 7 bases. The CDR3 totals 14 residues. V lost 5 bases to trimming and J lost 6 bases; unmatched junction nucleotides: 8. Per germline, CDR1 MGHRA and CDR2 YSYEKL. The CDR3: CASSRQGLGDTQYF. The CDR3 DNA reads as TGCGCCAGCAGCAGACAGGGTTTGGGGGATACGCAGTATTTT.

This clone appeared a few times. This chain links TRBV7-2 with TRBJ2-5; 8 bases map to TRBD2. This CDR3 region has 16 residues. Germline trimming cut 5 bases from V and 2 bases from J; bases unmatched to any gene: 10. The germline gives CDR1 SGHTA, CDR2 FQGNSA. CDR3 residues: CASSPSSGGGQETQYF. CDR3 in DNA: TGTGCCAGCAGCCCCAGTTCGGGCGGGGGGCAAGAGACCCAGTACTTC.

The chain joins TRBV28 to TRBJ2-2, with unresolved D. Germline CDR1 MDHEN, CDR2 SYDVKM. The CDR3 extends over 12 amino acids. Trimming shortened V by 9 bases and J by 7 bases, and 12 bases separated the two germline ends. The CDR3 spells CASRTPGGELFF. CDR3 in DNA: TGTGCCAGTAGGACGCCGGGCGGGGAGCTGTTTTTT.

The chain couples TRBV5-5 to TRBJ1-5, with D possibly TRBD1 on 5 matching bases. In germline, CDR1 is SGHKS, CDR2 YYEKEE (reference sequence). Trimming pared 1 base from V and 1 base from J, leaving 9 bases between. The length of the CDR3 is 15 residues. This chain's CDR3 is CASSLLSGSNQPQHF. CDR3 DNA sequence: TGTGCCAGCAGCTTGTTGTCAGGGAGCAATCAGCCCCAGCATTTT.

This chain joins TRBV6-1 and TRBJ2-7; D may be TRBD1 (6 bases). Germline values: CDR1 MNHNS, CDR2 SASEGT. The V end lost 7 bases, the J end lost 1 base, and 14 bases lay between the germline ends. There are 14 residues in the CDR3. CDR3 amino acids: CASNVRDKSYEQYF. The CDR3 nucleotides are TGTGCCAGCAATGTCCGGGACAAATCCTACGAGCAGTACTTC.

V is TRBV19 and J is TRBJ1-5; 8 bases align to TRBD1. The CDR3 spans 16 residues. With 1 base clipped from V and 7 bases from J, the junction kept 9 bases outside the gene matches. Germline V gene sequence: CDR1 LNHDA, CDR2 SQIVND (reference sequence). The CDR3: CASSIAGGQGGQPQHF. CDR3 coding DNA: TGTGCCAGTAGTATAGCCGGTGGACAGGGTGGACAGCCCCAGCATTTT.

In this sample, this clone turned up a few times. The chain recombines TRBV18 with TRBJ2-7; the match to TRBD2 covers 14 bases. The germline V gene has CDR1 KGHSH and CDR2 LQKENI. With V trimmed by 0 bases and J by 7 bases, 5 bases remained unmatched. This CDR3 is 16 amino acids long. The CDR3 DNA sequence: TGTGCCAGCTCACCACCGGGACTAGCGGGAGTTGGGGAGCAGTACTTC. Translated, it gives CASSPPGLAGVGEQYF.

This clone was picked up one time. V is TRBV6-5 and J is TRBJ1-2, with a tentative D call TRBD1 (5 bases). Germline CDR1 and CDR2: MNHEY and SVGAGI. V gave up 8 bases and J gave up 3 bases, with 13 bases separating them. The CDR3 contains 13 residues. The chain's CDR3 is CASVTGYHYGYTF. DNA of the CDR3: TGTGCCAGCGTCACAGGTTACCACTATGGCTACACCTTC.

The V call is TRBV27, the J call TRBJ1-5; D ambiguous. The V end lost 4 bases, the J end lost 6 bases, and 10 bases lay between the germline ends. The germline CDR1 and CDR2 sequences are MNHEY and SMNVEV (reference sequence). This CDR3 has 13 residues. The CDR3 protein is CASSSVSGQPQHF. CDR3 DNA: TGTGCCAGCAGTTCCGTAAGCGGTCAGCCCCAGCATTTT.

This clone was seen a single time. The identical CDR3 is also encoded by other nucleotide sequences in the sample. This chain connects TRBV20-1 to TRBJ2-5; D not certain. Germline values: CDR1 DFQATT, CDR2 SNEGSKA (reference sequence). The CDR3 extends over 11 amino acids. The ends were cut back, 6 bases at V and 3 bases at J, with 8 bases in the middle. The CDR3 reads CSALGEETQYF. DNA of the CDR3: TGCAGTGCACTTGGAGAAGAGACCCAGTACTTC.

This clone was seen only a few times. This sequence joins TRBV29-1 and TRBJ2-3; no reliable D call. The length of the CDR3 is 12 residues. CDR1 and CDR2 from the germline V gene are SQVTM and ANQGSEA. Trimming took off 6 bases at V and 0 bases at J, with 7 bases between the two ends. CDR3 nucleotide sequence: TGCAGCGTAACGGCTAGCACAGATACGCAGTATTTT. Translating gives CSVTASTDTQYF.

This clone has only a few counts. The chain links TRBV4-2 to TRBJ1-1, with TRBD1 matching 8 bases. This CDR3 contains 16 residues. The germline gives CDR1 LGHNA, CDR2 YNFKEQ. V shed 4 bases, J shed 3 bases, and the junction held 10 bases outside the gene matches. The CDR3 is CASSPWTGIADTEAFF. DNA for the CDR3: TGTGCCAGCAGCCCGTGGACAGGGATTGCGGACACTGAAGCTTTCTTT.

Remarks on this clone: Its ends do not fully match the called genes, so a read error is possible. The chain recombines TRBV15 with TRBJ2-6; weak D call: TRBD1 (5 bases). The CDR3 sequence is 18 residues long. The germline gives CDR1 LNHNV, CDR2 YYDKDF (reference sequence). The CDR3 reads CATSRGGIDSLFAKVLTF. CDR3 DNA: TGTGCCACCAGCAGAGGCGGAATCGACAGCCTTTTTGCCAAGGTCCTGACTTTC.

CDR3 in DNA: TGTGCCAGCACCGCCCGCCTGAGCTCCTACAATGAGCAGTTCTTC. Its translation: CASTARLSSYNEQFF. V and J are TRBV11-2 and TRBJ2-1; D unresolved. Looked up from germline, CDR1 is SGHAT and CDR2 is FQNNGV. V lost 7 bases, J lost 0 bases, and 13 bases lay in between. The CDR3 totals 15 residues.

The chain has TRBV2 and TRBJ2-7; 7 bases map to TRBD1. CDR1 and CDR2 from the germline V gene are SNHLY and FYNNEI. The CDR3 sequence is 13 residues long. Trimming cost V 6 bases and J 5 bases; bases outside gene matches: 7. The CDR3 nucleotides are TGTGCCAGCAGCGACGACAGGGTCAACGAGCAGTACTTC. Encoded protein: CASSDDRVNEQYF.

The rearrangement joins TRBV7-2 to TRBJ2-7; 10 bases are shared with TRBD2. This CDR3 is 15 amino acids long. In germline, CDR1 is SGHTA, CDR2 FQGNSA. The junction had 6 bases not matched to a gene; V was cut back by 1 base and J by 6 bases. CDR3 amino acids: CASSLGASGSSEQYF. DNA of the CDR3: TGTGCCAGCAGCTTAGGGGCTAGCGGGAGTTCCGAGCAGTACTTC.

The rearrangement uses TRBV28 and TRBJ1-4, with TRBD1 matching 10 bases. The CDR3 has 14 amino acids. The germline V gene has CDR1 MDHEN and CDR2 SYDVKM. The V gene end was trimmed by 11 bases and the J gene end by 7 bases; junction bases not matched to a gene: 10. CDR3 protein: CAASSGTGVEKLFF. The DNA of the CDR3 is TGTGCCGCATCTTCCGGGACAGGGGTTGAAAAACTGTTTTTT.

V is TRBV30 and J is TRBJ1-5; D not resolved. Trimming removed 0 bases at V and 0 bases at J, with 9 bases between. Per the germline V gene, CDR1 is GTSNPN and CDR2 is SVGIG (reference sequence). This CDR3 is built from 15 residues. The CDR3 loop is CAWSVGDYSNQPQHF. The CDR3 DNA is TGTGCCTGGAGTGTCGGGGATTATAGCAATCAGCCCCAGCATTTT. The complete variable domain, with remaining parts taken from reference TRBV30 and TRBJ1-5, reads SQTIHQWPATLVQPVGSPLSLECTVEGTSNPNLYWYRQAAGRGLQLLFYSVGIGQISSEVPQNLSASRPQDRQFILSSKKLLLSDSGFYLCAWSVGDYSNQPQHFGDGTRLSIL.